The 14 T cell receptor beta chains in this list originate from one sample, sequenced in a study of breast tumors, draining lymph nodes, adjacent tissues. MiXCR, run by TCRdb on the multiplex PCR reads, gives a single entry per CDR3 protein. The sample lists approximately 12,000 distinct CDR3 sequences, about 50% occurring once. Material for sequencing was tumor-adjacent breast tissue. Every receptor here comes from a female donor with breast cancer. Some clones in this sample may be carry-over from other donors' samples.

With respect to this clonotype: This sequence may be a read error, since a much larger clone differs from it by one base. The CDR3 sequence is CASSQGPTGYTEAFF. In DNA form, the CDR3 reads TGTGCCAGCAGCCAAGGCCCGACGGGGTACACTGAAGCTTTCTTT. The V and J genes are TRBV4-2 and TRBJ1-1, with D hard to call. The V end lost 1 base, the J end lost 3 bases, and 12 bases lay between the germline ends. The length of the CDR3 is 15 residues. Looked up from germline, CDR1 is LGHNA and CDR2 is YNFKEQ.

As concerns this clonotype: A much larger clone sits a single nucleotide away, making a read error possible. J is TRBJ2-7 and V is TRBV6-1, with 9 bases aligning to TRBD1. The CDR3 contains 12 residues. The J segment lost 13 bases and the V segment lost 7 bases, leaving 11 bases of the junction unmatched. CDR1 is MNHNS, CDR2 SASEGT, per germline. The chain's CDR3 is CASTQETGGNYF. The CDR3 DNA sequence: TGTGCCAGCACCCAGGAAACAGGGGGCAACTACTTC.

This clonotype is a singleton in its sample. The chain uses TRBV20-1 and TRBJ1-2; TRBD1 matches 9 bases. The ends lost 3 bases at V and 8 bases at J; junction bases unmatched: 10. There are 14 residues in the CDR3. The germline V gene encodes CDR1 DFQATT and CDR2 SNEGSKA (reference sequence). Written as DNA, the CDR3 is TGCAGTGCTAGTACGAAAAACAGGGGGCTGGGCTACACCTTC. Translating it yields CSASTKNRGLGYTF.

This clonotype has ten or more counts. The chain couples TRBV28 to TRBJ1-2; tentative D call: TRBD1 (6 bases). The CDR3 consists of 13 residues. Germline assignment: CDR1 MDHEN and CDR2 SYDVKM. V lost 6 bases and J 5 bases, leaving 13 bases between the germline ends. Here the CDR3 DNA reads TGTGCCAGCAGCCCTCCAGGGGAGTATGGCTACACCTTC. Its translation is CASSPPGEYGYTF.

This clonotype came up once. The chain's CDR3 is CASSFQGSLGYTF. The CDR3 DNA follows: TGTGCCAGCAGCTTTCAGGGGTCCCTTGGCTACACCTTC. The rearrangement uses TRBV5-4 and TRBJ1-2; weak D call: TRBD1 (6 bases). Trimming took off 2 bases at V and 7 bases at J, with 12 bases between the two ends. CDR3 size: 13 residues. Per germline, CDR1 SGHNT and CDR2 YYREEE (reference sequence).

The V and J genes are TRBV28 and TRBJ2-2; TRBD2 matches 7 bases. Germline CDR1 reads MDHEN; CDR2 reads SYDVKM. The CDR3 length is 17 residues. V dropped 4 bases and J dropped 3; count of bases not matched to a gene: 11. The CDR3, as DNA: TGTGCCAGCAGTTCCCCACCGGGACTACCTTACACCGGGGAGCTGTTTTTT. Translated: CASSSPPGLPYTGELFF.

By frequency in the sample, this clonotype is medium-sized. The V and J genes are TRBV18 and TRBJ1-6, with D unclear. The CDR3 covers 13 residues. The germline V and J ends were trimmed by 3 bases and 9 bases, with 9 bases remaining between them. Per the germline V gene, CDR1 is KGHSH and CDR2 is LQKENI. CDR3 region: CASSPDLSSPLHF. The CDR3 region has the DNA TGTGCCAGCTCACCGGACTTAAGTTCACCCCTCCACTTT. The variable domain in full, completed from reference TRBV18 and TRBJ1-6, reads NAGVMQNPRHLVRRRGQEARLRCSPMKGHSHVYWYRQLPEEGLKFMVYLQKENIIDESGMPKERFSAEFPKEGPSILRIQQVVRGDSAAYFCASSPDLSSPLHFGNGTRLTVT.

This clonotype has only a few counts. V is TRBV25-1 and J is TRBJ2-1, with 7 bases lining up with TRBD1. This CDR3 contains 15 residues. CDR1 is MGHDK, CDR2 SYGVNS, per germline. V trimming: 7 bases; J trimming: 2 bases; junction bases outside the gene matches: 8. CDR3 in DNA: TGTGCCAGCAAAAACCGGGACAGTCCCTACAATGAGCAGTTCTTC. This gives the protein CASKNRDSPYNEQFF.

With respect to this clonotype: The junction differs from germline at one of its ends, possibly a read error. The chain combines TRBV7-3 with TRBJ1-6, with D uncertain. The CDR3 totals 13 residues. The germline V gene has CDR1 SGHTA and CDR2 FQGTGA. The CDR3 region is CSSSLGRDSPLHF. DNA of the CDR3: TGTTCCAGCAGCTTAGGGAGGGATTCCCCCCTCCACTTT.

Notes on this clonotype: Sequence at one end of the junction differs from germline and may be a read error. This sequence joins TRBV6-6 and TRBJ2-1; D may be TRBD2 (5 bases). Germline CDR1 and CDR2: MNHNY and SVGAGI (reference sequence). The CDR3 runs 18 residues. The CDR3 loop reads CASSHSKVGGRVRNEQFF. The CDR3 DNA follows: TGTGCCAGCAGTCACTCGAAGGTCGGAGGCCGGGTGAGGAATGAGCAGTTCTTC.

This clonotype was observed at least ten times. CDR3 sequence reads: CASSHGGDTDTQYF. CDR3 coding DNA: TGTGCCAGCAGTCACGGCGGGGACACAGATACGCAGTATTTT. This chain connects TRBV6-2 or TRBV6-3 to TRBJ2-3, with D perhaps TRBD2 (6 bases). This CDR3 is built from 14 residues. The V gene's germline CDR1 is MNHEY and CDR2 SVGEGT. V was pared by 5 bases and J by 2 bases, with 11 bases between.

This chain joins TRBV9 and TRBJ2-1; 8 bases fit TRBD2. Germline values: CDR1 SGDLS, CDR2 YYNGEE. This CDR3 is built from 15 residues. V gave up 6 bases and J gave up 8 bases; unmatched junction bases: 13. The CDR3 is CASNTPGLGGYEQFF. The CDR3 region has the DNA TGTGCCAGCAATACTCCGGGACTAGGTGGGTATGAGCAGTTCTTC.

This clonotype was counted at least ten times. This sequence joins TRBV18 and TRBJ2-5; no definite D call. V dropped 0 bases and J dropped 1 base, with 6 bases sitting between them. Germline V CDR1 and CDR2: KGHSH, LQKENI. This CDR3 contains 14 residues. CDR3 protein: CASSPPSAQETQYF. The CDR3 nucleotides are TGTGCCAGCTCACCACCGAGTGCCCAAGAGACCCAGTACTTC.

The V call is TRBV28, the J call TRBJ2-3; D perhaps matches TRBD2 (5 bases). The CDR3 totals 12 residues. Between the trimmed V and J ends, which lost 7 bases and 6 bases, there was a span of 11 bases. The germline V gene has CDR1 MDHEN and CDR2 SYDVKM. In DNA, the CDR3 is TGTGCCAGCACACGGGGAAGTGATACGCAGTATTTT. It is translated as CASTRGSDTQYF.